This TCR beta chain was observed in a study of T cell changes during pregnancy in multiple sclerosis (dated by TCRdb to the late 2010s). Some background on the complete study: Changes in the T cell repertoire over the course of pregnancy were examined in this study in women with multiple sclerosis.

V is clipped by 4 bases and J by 3 bases, and the sequence between their germline boundaries is 9 bases long. From the germline V gene, CDR1 is SNHLY and CDR2 is FYNNEI. The CDR3 covers 14 residues, taking in both the cysteine and the phenylalanine. The CDR3 DNA has 42 bases and is translated from base 1. A note on this clone: The specificity of this receptor is unknown. No much larger clone exists at a distance of one base, and base qualities are not known.

The library came from the immunoSEQ multiplex PCR assay. As stored in TCRdb, this immuneACCESS dataset retains in-frame rearrangements with V and J assigned. A fraction of the clones does not appear; measured against another copy, unresolved V genes explain less than half of the discrepancy, and the remainder lacks a known reason. The sample has some 48,000 clones on record, around 96% of them singletons. The ten largest clones capture 0.89% of the sample. Sequences were derived from peripheral blood, sampled in the second trimester of pregnancy. The V and J segments used are TRBV2 and TRBJ1-4, with TRBD1 perhaps the D gene, on 6 matching bases. The receptor was derived from a female donor with multiple sclerosis, enrolled in a pregnancy study. Here the CDR3 is given as CASSGGHSNEKLFF. The DNA sequence is TGTGCCAGCAGTGGGGGACACTCTAATGAAAAACTGTTTTTT.